This T cell receptor (beta chain) came from a study of T cells in Graves' hyperthyroidism and ophthalmopathy. Study-wide results and caveats: The blood repertoire included most of the expanded thyroid clonotypes above 0.001.

The study based diagnoses on clinical symptoms, serum thyroxine and TRAb, thyroid ultrasound and orbital computed tomography. The CDR3 loop spans 16 amino acids. J gave up 8 bases and V 5 bases, and 17 bases lay outside the gene matches. Looked up from germline, CDR1 is MDHEN and CDR2 is SYDVKM. Amplified TCR beta CDR3 regions derived from RNA transcripts. The TCR CDR3 was amplified in a first-round RT-PCR using the HTBI primer set. TCRdb redid the calling of the multiplex PCR reads with MiXCR, one entry per CDR3 protein. This sample has about 350,000 distinct CDR3 sequences, with roughly 14% found just once. On this clonotype: The target antigen is unknown.

J is TRBJ2-5 and V is TRBV28; 7 nucleotides agree with TRBD1. This TCR came from a woman under 40 with Graves' hyperthyroidism. Material for sequencing was blood. CDR3 sequence (DNA): TGTGCCAGCAGTAGTTCCGAAGGGGGCGACTTGGCTACCCAGTACTTC. Protein: CASSSSEGGDLATQYF.